This TCR beta chain was documented in a study of cytomegalovirus exposure and HLA in healthy donors. Donors in the study were healthy people who gave bone marrow. PCR amplification relied on 60 Vbeta primers (plus 13 Jbeta primers). The data were produced by immunoSEQ multiplex PCR, yet TCRdb's version contains in-frame clones alone and is incomplete. Of 85,000 to 90,000 clones in the sample, approximately 72% are singletons; the top ten hold roughly a tenth. Between the trimmed V and J ends, which lost 0 bases and 6 bases, there was a span of 9 bases. Germline V CDR1 and CDR2: SGHAT, FQNNGV. CDR3 size: 14 residues. Findings and limits, study-wide: A prior analysis recorded that most TCR beta V segments were productive about 90% or about 30% of the time.

This clone was recorded once. The antigen is not known. The chain joins TRBV11-2 to TRBJ1-5; D possibly corresponds to TRBD1 (6 bases). The source material was PBMCs. The receptor was derived from a young man in good health and CMV-seropositive. The CDR3 protein is CASSLDRRGQPQHF. CDR3 in DNA: TGTGCCAGCAGCTTAGATCGCAGGGGTCAGCCCCAGCATTTT.